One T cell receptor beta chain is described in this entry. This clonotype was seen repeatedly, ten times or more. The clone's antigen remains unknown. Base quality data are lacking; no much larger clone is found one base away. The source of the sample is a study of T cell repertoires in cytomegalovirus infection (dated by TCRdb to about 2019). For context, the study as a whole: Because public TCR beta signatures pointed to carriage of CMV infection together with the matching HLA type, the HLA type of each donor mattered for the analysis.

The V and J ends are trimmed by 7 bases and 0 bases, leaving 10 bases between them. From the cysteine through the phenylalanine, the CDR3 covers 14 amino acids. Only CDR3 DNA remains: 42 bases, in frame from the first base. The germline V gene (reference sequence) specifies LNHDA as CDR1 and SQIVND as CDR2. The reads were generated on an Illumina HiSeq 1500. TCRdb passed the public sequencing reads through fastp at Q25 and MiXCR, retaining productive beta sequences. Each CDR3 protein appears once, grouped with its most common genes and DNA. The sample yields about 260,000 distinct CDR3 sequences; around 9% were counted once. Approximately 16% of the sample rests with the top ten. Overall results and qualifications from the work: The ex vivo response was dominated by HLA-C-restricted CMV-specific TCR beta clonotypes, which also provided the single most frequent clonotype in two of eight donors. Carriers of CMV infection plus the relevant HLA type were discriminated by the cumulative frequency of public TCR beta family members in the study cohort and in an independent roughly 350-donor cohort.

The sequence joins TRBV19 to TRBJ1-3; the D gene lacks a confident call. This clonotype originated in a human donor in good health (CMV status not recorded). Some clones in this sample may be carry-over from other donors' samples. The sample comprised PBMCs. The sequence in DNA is TGTGCCAGTATCCCGGCTCTCTCTGGAAACACCATATATTTT. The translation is CASIPALSGNTIYF.